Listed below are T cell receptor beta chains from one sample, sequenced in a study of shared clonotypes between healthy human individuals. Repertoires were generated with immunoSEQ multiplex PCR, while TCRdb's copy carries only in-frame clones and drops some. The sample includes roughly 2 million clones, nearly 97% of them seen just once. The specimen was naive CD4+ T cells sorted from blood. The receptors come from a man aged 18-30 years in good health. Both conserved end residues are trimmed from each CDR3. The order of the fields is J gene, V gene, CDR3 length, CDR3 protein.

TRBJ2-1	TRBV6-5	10	ASRTSLDEQF
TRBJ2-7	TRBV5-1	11	ASSSGDTYEQY
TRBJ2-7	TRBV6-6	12	ASNRQGAGYEQY
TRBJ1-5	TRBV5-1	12	ASSLEGSDKPQH
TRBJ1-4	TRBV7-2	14	ASSLRRGYGDEKLF
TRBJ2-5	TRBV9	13	ASSVGVGRQETQY
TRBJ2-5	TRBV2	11	ASIGLAGETQY
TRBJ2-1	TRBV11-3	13	ASSTGLGAINEQF
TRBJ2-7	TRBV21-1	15	ASSKDRGTNVFNEQY
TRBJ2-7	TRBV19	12	ASSDRGRTSEQY
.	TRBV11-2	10	ASTPRDHEQY
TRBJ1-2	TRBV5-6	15	ASSLRGRRDTLYGYT
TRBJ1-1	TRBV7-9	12	ASSLVGTGTEAF
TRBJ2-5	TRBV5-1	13	ASSSHLAGQETQY
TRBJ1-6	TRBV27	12	ASRGGSYNSPLH
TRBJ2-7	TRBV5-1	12	ASSNKTGRGEQY
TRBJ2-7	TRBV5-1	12	ASSLGESSYEQY
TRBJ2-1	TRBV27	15	ASSYRLAGSSYNEQF
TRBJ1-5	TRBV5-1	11	ASSLGDDRPQH
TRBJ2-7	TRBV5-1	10	ASSRDKYEQY
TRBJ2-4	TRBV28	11	ASSGQAQNIQY
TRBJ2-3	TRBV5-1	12	ASSLDRFTDTQY
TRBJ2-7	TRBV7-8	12	ASSSRDREIGQY
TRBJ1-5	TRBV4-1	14	ASSQEGAAGTQPQH
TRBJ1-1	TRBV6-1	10	ASFDSHTEAF
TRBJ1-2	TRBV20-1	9	SAQEGNGYT
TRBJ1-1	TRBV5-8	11	ASSSGLADEAF
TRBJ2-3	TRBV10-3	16	AISEGLAGGPSTDTQY
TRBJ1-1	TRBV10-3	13	AIRTGVVLNTEAF
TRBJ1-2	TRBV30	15	AWSAVDRPAGNYGYT
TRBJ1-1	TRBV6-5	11	ASRSHGNTEAF
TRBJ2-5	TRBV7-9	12	ASSLMGLQETQY
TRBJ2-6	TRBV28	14	ASRSPTGAGANVLT
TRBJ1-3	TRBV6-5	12	ASSYEGSGNTIY
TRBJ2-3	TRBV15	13	ATSRMGTSADTQY